This T cell receptor (beta chain) is from a study of blood T cells in healthy people across ages. General study findings and limits: Unsorted PBMCs prevented conclusive naive versus antigen-experienced comparison. Naive CD4+ cells and diversity were both higher in long-lived donors than in aged donors.

The CDR3 contains 14 residues. Trimming removed 7 bases from V and 2 bases from J; junction bases left unmatched: 3. The V gene's germline CDR1 is SGHRS and CDR2 YFSETQ. For the second PCR, which ran for 7 to 11 cycles, a sample-barcoded 5' primer and a J-beta primer mix were used. TCRdb re-analysed the 5' RACE reads in MiXCR, keeping a single row per CDR3 protein. The sample has 650,000 to 1,000,000 distinct CDR3 sequences, roughly 34% seen once. Details on this clonotype: The target antigen is unknown.

The genes are TRBV5-1 and TRBJ2-4; TRBD1 agrees at 10 bases. The sequencing input was blood. This TCR derives from a man between 18 and 35 years old in good health. This CDR3 reads CASRQGATKNIQYF. The CDR3 region has the DNA TGCGCCAGCCGACAGGGGGCGACCAAAAACATTCAGTACTTC. The full variable domain, with the rest looked up from reference TRBV5-1 and TRBJ2-4, is KAGVTQTPRYLIKTRGQQVTLSCSPISGHRSVSWYQQTPGQGLQFLFEYFSETQRNKGNFPGRFSGRQFSNSRSEMNVSTLELGDSALYLCASRQGATKNIQYFGAGTRLSVL.